A selection of T cell receptor beta chains follows, all from one sample in a study of CD8+ T cells in alopecia areata. Profiled with immunoSEQ multiplex PCR; TCRdb holds only in-frame clones, not every one. The data show 120,000 to 150,000 clones, roughly 44% seen once. Sequences were obtained from CD4+ T cells sorted from blood. The receptor set was obtained from a human donor with alopecia areata. Each CDR3 is given with its conserved first and last residue. The D gene is left open where the match is weak. The size entry is marked missing in some rows and otherwise reads once, few, many or a size class.

d_call,clone_size,v_call,j_call,cdr3_nt,cdr3_aa
NA,NA,TRBV29-1,TRBJ2-2,TGCAGCGTTGAAGATGAGGGGGAGCTCCGGGGCGGGGAGCTGTTTTTT,CSVEDEGELRGGELFF
NA,few,TRBV5-1,TRBJ2-7,TGCGCCAGCAGCCGCCTCGTGGGGTACGAGCAGTACTTC,CASSRLVGYEQYF
TRBD2,few,TRBV5-1,TRBJ2-1,TGCGCCAGCAGCTCGGCGGCGGGAGGGCCGGAGTTCTTC,CASSSAAGGPEFF
NA,NA,TRBV11-2,TRBJ1-2,TGTGCCAGCAGCTTAAATACTGGGGGCAACTATGGCTACACCTTC,CASSLNTGGNYGYTF
TRBD2,NA,TRBV7-9,TRBJ2-5,TGTGCCAGCAGCTTAGGACGTAGCGGGATCGTCCAAGAGACCCAGTACTTC,CASSLGRSGIVQETQYF
NA,NA,TRBV5-1,TRBJ2-3,TGCGCCAGCAGCTTCGGGGTGAACACAGATACGCAGTATTTT,CASSFGVNTDTQYF
TRBD2,NA,TRBV28,TRBJ2-1,TGTGCCAGCAGTGAATCTAGCGGGAGTCGCAATGAGCAGTTCTTC,CASSESSGSRNEQFF
NA,few,TRBV6-5,TRBJ2-2,TGTGCCACTATTGGGGTGTACACCGGGGAGCTGTTTTTT,CATIGVYTGELFF
TRBD2,NA,TRBV18,TRBJ2-3,TGTGCCAGCTCACCCGGGAGGCCCACAGATACGCAGTATTTT,CASSPGRPTDTQYF
NA,NA,TRBV29-1,TRBJ1-1,TGCAGCGTTGTCGGGCGGCTAAACACTGAAGCTTTCTTT,CSVVGRLNTEAFF
TRBD2,NA,TRBV15,TRBJ2-3,TGTGCCACCAGCAGAGCGAGGACGGGGAGGGCTACAGATACGCAGTATTTT,CATSRARTGRATDTQYF
TRBD1,NA,TRBV6-5,TRBJ2-3,TGTGCCAGCAGTACCGGGACAGGGGGCACAGATACGCAGTATTTT,CASSTGTGGTDTQYF
NA,NA,TRBV29-1,TRBJ2-7,TGCAGCGTTGGATTACGGCATTCCTACGAGCAGTACTTC,CSVGLRHSYEQYF
TRBD2,NA,TRBV6-6,TRBJ2-7,TGTGCCAGCAGCCCCGGGACGGCGGGAGGCTACGAGCAGTACTTC,CASSPGTAGGYEQYF
TRBD2,NA,TRBV7-3,TRBJ2-1,TGTGCCAGCTCTCTAGCGGATTACAATGAGCAGTTCTTC,CASSLADYNEQFF
TRBD1,NA,TRBV28,TRBJ2-7,TGTGCCAGCAGGCTGGGTGGGGACAGGGACTACGAGCAGTACTTC,CASRLGGDRDYEQYF
TRBD2,NA,TRBV29-1,TRBJ2-2,TGCAGCGCAAGATATAGCGGGAGGGTCGGGGAGCTGTTTTTT,CSARYSGRVGELFF
TRBD1,NA,TRBV29-1,TRBJ2-2,TGCAGCGTTGGCAGGGGGCCGAACACCGGGGAGCTGTTTTTT,CSVGRGPNTGELFF
TRBD2,NA,TRBV5-4,TRBJ2-3,TGTGCCAGCAGCTATAGCGGGAGAGGCACAGATACGCAGTATTTT,CASSYSGRGTDTQYF
TRBD2,NA,TRBV5-1,TRBJ2-1,TGCGCCAGCAGCTTTGGACTAGCGGGATACAATGAGCAGTTCTTC,CASSFGLAGYNEQFF
TRBD2,NA,TRBV7-9,TRBJ2-5,TGTGCCAGCAGCTTGGGACTAGCGGCGGAGACCCAGTACTTC,CASSLGLAAETQYF
TRBD2,few,TRBV30,TRBJ2-1,TGTGCCTGGGAGCGGGAGGGCCACAATGAGCAGTTCTTC,CAWEREGHNEQFF
NA,NA,TRBV2,TRBJ2-7,TGTGCCAGCAGTGAAGCGCTTCCACTTATCGAGCAGTACTTC,CASSEALPLIEQYF
NA,NA,TRBV7-3,TRBJ2-5,TGTGCCCGCCCCCAGAAAGGAGCGGAGACCCAGTACTTC,CARPQKGAETQYF
TRBD1,NA,TRBV2,TRBJ2-7,TGTGCCAGCAGGGGGACAGGGGGACTCGACGAGCAGTACTTC,CASRGTGGLDEQYF
TRBD2,NA,TRBV5-1,TRBJ2-1,TGCGCCAGCAGCCCCGGACTAGCGGGAGGCAATGAGCAGTTCTTC,CASSPGLAGGNEQFF
TRBD2,NA,TRBV6-5,TRBJ2-1,TGTGCCAGCACCCTCATTTCTAGCGGGAGCGGTGAGCAGTTCTTC,CASTLISSGSGEQFF
NA,NA,TRBV29-1,TRBJ2-5,TGCAGCGCCGGACAGCCTCAAGAGACCCAGTACTTC,CSAGQPQETQYF
NA,NA,TRBV27,TRBJ1-5,TGTGCCAGCACCCCCCGGCGGGGTGAACAGCCCCAGCATTTT,CASTPRRGEQPQHF